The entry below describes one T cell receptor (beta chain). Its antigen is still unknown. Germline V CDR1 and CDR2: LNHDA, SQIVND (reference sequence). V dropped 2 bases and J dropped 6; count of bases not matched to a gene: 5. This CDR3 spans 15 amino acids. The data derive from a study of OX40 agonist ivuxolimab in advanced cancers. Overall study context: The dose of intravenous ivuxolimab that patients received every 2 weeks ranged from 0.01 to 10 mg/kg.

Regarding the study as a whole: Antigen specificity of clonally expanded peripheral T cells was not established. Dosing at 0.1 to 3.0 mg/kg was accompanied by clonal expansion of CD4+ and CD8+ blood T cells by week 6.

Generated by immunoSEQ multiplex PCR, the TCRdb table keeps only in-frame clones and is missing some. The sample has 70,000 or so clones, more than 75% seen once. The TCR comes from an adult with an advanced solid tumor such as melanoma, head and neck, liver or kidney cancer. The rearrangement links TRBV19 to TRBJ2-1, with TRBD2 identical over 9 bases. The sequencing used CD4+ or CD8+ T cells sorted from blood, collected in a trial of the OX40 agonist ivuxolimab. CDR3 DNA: TGTGCCAGTAGTATACTAGCGGGAATCGGCAATGAGCAGTTCTTC. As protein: CASSILAGIGNEQFF.